These T cell receptor beta chains were read from a single sample in a study of shared clonotypes between healthy human individuals. Only in-frame clones appear in the TCRdb table, and some are missing; sequencing was by immunoSEQ multiplex PCR. The sample carries about 2.1 million clones, over 85% recorded once. Material for sequencing was naive CD8+ T cells from PBMCs. The receptors were gathered from a man aged 18 to 30 in good health. Some clones in this sample may be carry-over from other donors' samples. Both conserved end residues are part of each CDR3. Fields, in order: D gene, V gene, J gene, CDR3 protein. The D gene is left open where the match is weak.

TRBD1	TRBV4-3	TRBJ1-6	CASSQDLGQGISPLHF
TRBD2	TRBV27	TRBJ2-3	CASSSDFSGSTDTQYF
NA	TRBV7-8	TRBJ2-7	CASSFPGRYEQYF
NA	TRBV12-5	TRBJ1-1	CASGLSGNTEAFF
TRBD2	TRBV19	TRBJ2-3	CASTLRELAGGNTDTQYF
NA	TRBV28	TRBJ1-1	CASSLYTRATENTEAFF
NA	TRBV28	TRBJ2-1	CASSPTYHPRGENEQFF
NA	TRBV4-2	TRBJ2-1	CASSHPGPHNEQFF
NA	TRBV11-2	TRBJ2-3	CASSGLEDTQYF
TRBD1	TRBV5-6	TRBJ1-1	CASSRAGQPNTEAFF
NA	TRBV2	TRBJ2-1	CASSEMDQHNEQFF
NA	TRBV11-2	TRBJ1-1	CASSLSGAMNTEAFF
TRBD2	TRBV18	TRBJ2-1	CASSPRGGDYNEQFF
TRBD2	TRBV9	TRBJ2-2	CASSVIVGLAGADGELFF
NA	TRBV21-1	TRBJ1-5	CASSNSRDRGTLGPQHF
NA	TRBV6-5	TRBJ2-1	CASSYSPFVAEQFF
NA	TRBV6-5	TRBJ2-7	CASRDGWTYEQYF
NA	TRBV7-9	TRBJ1-2	CASSFSLVQANYGYTF
NA	TRBV9	TRBJ1-1	CASSVGMNTEAFF
NA	TRBV28	TRBJ1-2	CASSPRGLYGYTF
NA	TRBV27	TRBJ2-1	CASSLFRAGEQFF
NA	TRBV27	TRBJ1-2	CASSSLNWAGYTF
NA	TRBV11-2	TRBJ2-6	CASSLDLVAAGANVLTF
NA	TRBV10-1	TRBJ2-1	CASSGSQGLKFF
NA	TRBV7-2	TRBJ2-7	CASSPAHYEQYF
TRBD2	TRBV4-2	TRBJ2-7	CASSQEGLLAEEFYEQYF
NA	TRBV7-9	TRBJ2-7	CASSSPQVSYEQYF
TRBD1	TRBV4-2	TRBJ1-1	CASLPPGTANTEAFF
NA	TRBV4-1	TRBJ1-1	CASRGGGGTEAFF